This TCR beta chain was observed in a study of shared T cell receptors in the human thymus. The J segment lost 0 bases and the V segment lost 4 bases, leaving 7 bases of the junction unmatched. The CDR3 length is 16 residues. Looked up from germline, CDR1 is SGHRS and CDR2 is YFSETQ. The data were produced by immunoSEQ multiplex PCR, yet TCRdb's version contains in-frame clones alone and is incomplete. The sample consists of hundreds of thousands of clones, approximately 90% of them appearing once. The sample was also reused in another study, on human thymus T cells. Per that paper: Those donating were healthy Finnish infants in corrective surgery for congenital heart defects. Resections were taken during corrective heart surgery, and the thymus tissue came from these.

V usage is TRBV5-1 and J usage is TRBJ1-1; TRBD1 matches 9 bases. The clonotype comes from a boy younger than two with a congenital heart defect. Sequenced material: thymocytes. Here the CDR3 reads CASSHRTGVMNTEAFF. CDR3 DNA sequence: TGCGCCAGCAGCCACAGGACAGGGGTAATGAACACTGAAGCTTTCTTT.